Listed below are T cell receptor beta chains from one sample, sequenced in a study of OX40 agonist ivuxolimab in advanced cancers. The repertoire was sequenced with immunoSEQ multiplex PCR; TCRdb's copy has only in-frame clones and lacks some. The top ten clones hold approximately 0.86% of a sample with 72,000 or so clones, about 90% of them seen once. This specimen was CD4+ or CD8+ T cells sorted from blood, taken in a trial of the OX40 agonist ivuxolimab. These receptors all stem from an adult with an advanced solid tumor such as melanoma, head and neck, liver or kidney cancer. Both conserved end residues are part of each CDR3. The D gene is left open where the match is weak. Clone size is stated in some rows and not others, as once, few, many or a class when expanded.

j_call clone_size v_call d_call cdr3_nt cdr3_aa
TRBJ1-5 once TRBV7-9 TRBD1 TGTGCCAGCAGCCCAGTAACAGGGGATCAGCCCCAGCATTTT CASSPVTGDQPQHF
TRBJ1-1 NA TRBV2 NA TGTGCCTCGGACAGTTTAGGTGGTATAGCTTTCTTT CASDSLGGIAFF
TRBJ2-2 NA TRBV6-4 NA TGTGCCAGCAGCCGAGGGACCGGGGAGCTGTTTTTT CASSRGTGELFF
TRBJ1-3 few TRBV2 NA TGTGCCAGCAGTGTGAGACAGACCTCTGGAAACACCATATATTTT CASSVRQTSGNTIYF
TRBJ2-2 NA TRBV5-4 NA TGTGCCAGCAGCTTGGTGGGGACATTAAGCGGGGAGCTGTTTTTT CASSLVGTLSGELFF
TRBJ2-7 NA TRBV29-1 TRBD2 TGCAGCGCGGGACTAGCCTACGAGCAGTACTTC CSAGLAYEQYF
TRBJ2-5 NA TRBV28 NA TGTGCCAGCAGTTCCCTCCAGTACCAAGAGACCCAGTACTTC CASSSLQYQETQYF
TRBJ1-2 NA TRBV28 NA TGTGCCAGCAGTCCCCTAGACAGGACTAACTATGGCTACACCTTC CASSPLDRTNYGYTF
TRBJ2-3 few TRBV5-1 TRBD2 TGCGCCAGCACTTGGCCTAGCGGGGCGGAAGATACGCAGTATTTT CASTWPSGAEDTQYF
TRBJ2-2 NA TRBV5-1 NA TGCGCCAGCAGCTTATCTAGCGAGAACACCGGGGAGCTGTTTTTT CASSLSSENTGELFF
TRBJ1-2 NA TRBV28 NA TGTGCCAGCAGCTCCTCCGGGACTCCTTCTAACTATGGCTACACCTTC CASSSSGTPSNYGYTF
TRBJ2-2 NA TRBV27 NA TGTGCCAGCAGTTTACGGGACACCCCATCCGGGGAGCTGTTTTTT CASSLRDTPSGELFF
TRBJ1-4 NA TRBV19 TRBD1 TGTGCCAGTAGTATAGACGGGACAGCAGTTGCAACTAATGAAAAACTGTTTTTT CASSIDGTAVATNEKLFF
TRBJ2-1 NA TRBV15 TRBD1 TGTGCCACCAGCAGGACGGGACAGGGGGGGTACAATGAGCAGTTCTTC CATSRTGQGGYNEQFF
TRBJ2-6 NA TRBV7-3 NA TGTGCCAGCAGCCCCGGGAGATCTGGGGCCAACGTCCTGACTTTC CASSPGRSGANVLTF
TRBJ2-7 once TRBV28 TRBD2 TGTGCCAGCAGTTTACAATTAGCGGGACCCTACGAGCAGTACTTC CASSLQLAGPYEQYF
TRBJ2-3 NA TRBV12-5 NA TGTGCTAGTGGCCCAACGAGGTGCCAGGTTCTCACAGATACGCAGTATTTT CASGPTRCQVLTDTQYF
TRBJ2-3 once TRBV7-9 TRBD2 TGTGCCAGCAGCTTAGCGGGGACTAGCGGGATCACAGATACGCAGTATTTT CASSLAGTSGITDTQYF
TRBJ1-4 NA TRBV2 NA TGTGCCAGCAGTGTAAATCCTAGGGCTAATGAAAAACTGTTTTTT CASSVNPRANEKLFF
TRBJ2-1 NA TRBV7-7 NA TGTGCTAGCAGCTCGGGAAGTAATGAGCAGTTCTTC CASSSGSNEQFF
TRBJ2-1 NA TRBV7-3 TRBD1 TGTGCCAGCAGCTACAGGGGGCCCGGAGAGCAGTTCTTC CASSYRGPGEQFF
TRBJ1-1 NA TRBV6-1 NA TGTGCCATATCCGGTATAGCGGGCACTGAAGCTTTCTTT CAISGIAGTEAFF
TRBJ2-7 NA TRBV6-5 NA TGTGCCAGCACCCCCAGCGGGACAGCCTCCTACGAGCAGTACTTC CASTPSGTASYEQYF
TRBJ1-1 once TRBV7-9 NA TGTGCCAGCAGCTTACTCCGGGCTGGATTAAATATGAACACTGAAGCTTTCTTT CASSLLRAGLNMNTEAFF
TRBJ2-2 NA TRBV29-1 TRBD2 TGCAGCGTTAGCGGGAAGAACACCGGGGAGCTGTTTTTT CSVSGKNTGELFF
TRBJ2-1 NA TRBV6-6 TRBD2 TGTGCCAGCAGCAAGCGGGAAATCAATGAGCAGTTCTTC CASSKREINEQFF
TRBJ2-3 NA TRBV5-1 NA TGCGCCAGCGCCCTGCAACAGGCTAGCACAGATACGCAGTATTTT CASALQQASTDTQYF
TRBJ1-6 NA TRBV7-2 NA TGTGCCAGCAGCTTAAGGTATACAGGGACTGTTGGATCACCCCTCCACTTT CASSLRYTGTVGSPLHF
TRBJ1-2 NA TRBV25-1 NA TGTGCCAGCAGTGAACCTAGGGATCTGGGCGGCTACACCTTC CASSEPRDLGGYTF
TRBJ2-7 NA TRBV5-1 TRBD1 TGCGCCAGCAGCCTCGGACAGGCAAATCCGGGGGAGCAGTACTTC CASSLGQANPGEQYF
TRBJ1-4 NA TRBV28 NA TGTGCCAGCAGTACACGATCAACTAATGAAAAACTGTTTTTT CASSTRSTNEKLFF
TRBJ1-2 NA TRBV5-4 NA TGTGCCAGCAGCTTGGCGGGGGGAAGAGTCTATGGCTACACCTTC CASSLAGGRVYGYTF
TRBJ2-5 NA TRBV7-6 NA TGTGCCAGCAGCTTAGGGCAGGGGATAGGCGAGACCCAGTACTTC CASSLGQGIGETQYF
TRBJ2-3 NA TRBV5-1 TRBD2 TGCGCCAGCAGCTTGACTAGCGGCCTCGGTACAGATACGCAGTATTTT CASSLTSGLGTDTQYF
TRBJ2-1 NA TRBV18 NA TGTGCCAGCTCACCACTTAGGAGAAATGAGCAGTTCTTC CASSPLRRNEQFF
TRBJ2-1 NA TRBV12-2 NA TGTGCAAGTCGCGACGCCGGGACTAGCTCTGAGAATGAGCAGTTCTTC CASRDAGTSSENEQFF
TRBJ2-1 NA TRBV9 TRBD2 TGTGCCAGCAGCGTCCTAGCGGGCTCCTACAATGAGCAGTTCTTC CASSVLAGSYNEQFF
TRBJ1-1 NA TRBV28 NA TGTGCCAGCAGTTCCGGAGACAGGTTGGAGGTAAGAATGAACACTGAAGCTTTCTTT CASSSGDRLEVRMNTEAFF
TRBJ2-1 NA TRBV21-1 NA TGTGCTGATATTAACGGGACTCTTCGGATGCAGTTCTTC CADINGTLRMQFF
TRBJ1-1 NA TRBV28 NA TGTGCCAGCAGTTTGGAGCAGAACACGGAAGCTTTCTTT CASSLEQNTEAFF
TRBJ1-2 NA TRBV10-3 TRBD1 TGTGCCATCAGTGAGTCTTCTAGGGGGCAAGGTGGCTACACCTTC CAISESSRGQGGYTF
TRBJ2-7 NA TRBV28 NA TGTGCCAGCAGTGCCGGAGGGCCCTCCTACGAGCAGTACTTC CASSAGGPSYEQYF
TRBJ2-1 once TRBV5-1 TRBD2 TGCGCCAGCAGCTTGGTCCCGACTAGCGGGGGGGCAAATGAGCAGTTCTTC CASSLVPTSGGANEQFF
TRBJ1-2 NA TRBV11-2 TRBD1 TGTGCCAGCAGCCTCGGACAGGAAGGCTATGGCTACACCTTC CASSLGQEGYGYTF
TRBJ1-5 few TRBV6-6 NA TGTGCCAGCAGCCCTCTTTATCAGCCCCAGCATTTT CASSPLYQPQHF